Below, one T cell receptor (beta chain) is given with its context. The antigen is undetermined. The authors made TCR cDNA by 5'RACE template switching, adding a universal primer site and UMIs. TCRdb called the 5' RACE reads again in MiXCR, with one record for every CDR3 protein. The repertoire includes a few hundred thousand distinct CDR3 sequences, 6.2% of them detected once, and about 15% sits in the top ten. The data derive from a study of T cells after yellow fever vaccination. Study-wide results and limits: Overlap between CD4 and CD8 compartments was detected for a small share of clonotypes.

The germline V gene encodes CDR1 LGHNA and CDR2 YSLEER. V shed 4 bases, J shed 2 bases, and the junction held 3 bases outside the gene matches. This CDR3 comprises 14 residues. The TCR was taken from a man aged 25-40 years who received the YFV17D yellow fever vaccine. This chain links TRBV4-3 with TRBJ2-7, with 9 bases lining up with TRBD1. The sequenced sample was PBMCs, obtained 5 days after the yellow fever booster vaccination. The DNA of the CDR3 is TGCGCCAGCAGCCGCAGACAGGGGGCCTACGAGCAGTACTTC. It codes for CASSRRQGAYEQYF.